The clone carrying this TCR beta chain showed up just once. The target antigen is unknown. Clones were sequenced by immunoSEQ multiplex PCR, and TCRdb holds only the in-frame ones, with some missing. The sample yields 5,100 or so clones, 50% to 60% seen once. Trimming cost V 0 bases and J 9 bases, with 15 bases left between them. Germline loops: CDR1 ENHRY, CDR2 SYGVKD. The CDR3 has 15 residues. The data stem from a study of T cells in localized non-small cell lung cancer. Broader study findings: Only one tumor region was sequenced, so heterogeneity remains possible. Maximal T cell clonality occurred in uninvolved adjacent lung, with tumor ranking below it. In the blood, greater T cell density corresponded to longer overall survival. The study detected a median roughly 50 of the top 100 tumor clones in adjacent lung.

This clonotype originated in a male donor at least 60 years old with stage I squamous cell lung carcinoma. The gene calls are TRBV10-3 and TRBJ1-3; no clear D gene. The sequenced sample was lymph node tissue, obtained before any cancer treatment. CDR3 residues: CAISESGFAGVTIYF. CDR3 DNA sequence: TGTGCCATCAGTGAGTCGGGGTTTGCGGGCGTCACCATATATTTT.